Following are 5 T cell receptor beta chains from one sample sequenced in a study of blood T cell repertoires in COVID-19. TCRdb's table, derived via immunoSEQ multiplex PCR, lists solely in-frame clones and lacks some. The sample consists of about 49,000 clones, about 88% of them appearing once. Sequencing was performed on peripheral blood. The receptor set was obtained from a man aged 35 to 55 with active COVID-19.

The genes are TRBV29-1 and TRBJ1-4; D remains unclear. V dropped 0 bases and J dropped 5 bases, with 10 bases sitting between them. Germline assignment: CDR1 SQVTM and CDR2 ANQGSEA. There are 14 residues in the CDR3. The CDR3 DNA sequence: TGCAGCGTTGAAGATCCAAGGGAGAATGAAAAACTGTTTTTT. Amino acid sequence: CSVEDPRENEKLFF.

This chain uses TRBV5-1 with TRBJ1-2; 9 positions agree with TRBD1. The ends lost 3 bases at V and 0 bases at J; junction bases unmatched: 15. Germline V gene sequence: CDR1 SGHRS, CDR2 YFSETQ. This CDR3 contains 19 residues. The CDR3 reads CASSSTGGPQNRPNYGYTF. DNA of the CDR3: TGCGCCAGCAGCTCGACAGGGGGGCCCCAAAACCGCCCTAACTATGGCTACACCTTC.

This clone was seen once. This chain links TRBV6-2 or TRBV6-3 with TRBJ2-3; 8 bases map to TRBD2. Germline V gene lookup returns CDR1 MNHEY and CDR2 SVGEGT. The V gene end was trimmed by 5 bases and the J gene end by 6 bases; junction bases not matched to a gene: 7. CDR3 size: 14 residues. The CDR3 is CASSPGLVSDTQYF. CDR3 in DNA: TGTGCCAGCAGTCCGGGACTAGTGAGCGATACGCAGTATTTT.

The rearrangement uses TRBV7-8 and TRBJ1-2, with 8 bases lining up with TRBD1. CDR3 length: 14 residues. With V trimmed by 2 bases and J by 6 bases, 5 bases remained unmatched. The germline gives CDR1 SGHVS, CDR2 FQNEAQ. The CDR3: CASSLTGGNDGYTF. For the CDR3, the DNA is TGTGCCAGCAGCTTAACAGGGGGGAACGATGGCTACACCTTC.

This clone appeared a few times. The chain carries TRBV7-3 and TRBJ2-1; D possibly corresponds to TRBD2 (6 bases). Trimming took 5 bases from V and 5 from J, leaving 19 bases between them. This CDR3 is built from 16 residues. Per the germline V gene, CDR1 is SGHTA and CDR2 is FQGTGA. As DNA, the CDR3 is TGTGCCAGCAGCATCGCAGGCGGGGCTTCGAACAATGAGCAGTTCTTC. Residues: CASSIAGGASNNEQFF.